This T cell receptor (beta chain) comes out of a study of beta chain features in type 1 diabetes. Study findings and constraints: Type 1 diabetes patients showed a moderate but significant shortening of TCRB CDR3s in all four CD4+ subsets. VDJ junctions sequenced from type 1 diabetes patients showed fewer insertions and more deletions. Over-representation of high TCR-expressing cells was a possible consequence of cDNA sequencing. In these data, an HLA type influence on TCRB rearrangement remained unresolved.

The whole isolated RNA underwent reverse transcription, so sequencing captured expressed TCRB transcripts. Naive, central memory and regulatory T cell samples averaged about 3.3 million immunoSEQ reads each. The method was immunoSEQ multiplex PCR; TCRdb's version includes in-frame clones alone and lacks a portion of them. The repertoire consists of some 700,000 clones, with around an eighth occurring once and the leading ten covering approximately 0.022%. To note about this clone: What it recognizes is unknown.

The CDR3 is 15 residues long. The trim removed 2 bases at V and 5 bases at J, leaving 7 bases unmatched. The germline V gene encodes CDR1 MGHDK and CDR2 SYGVNS. The chain is built from TRBV25-1 and TRBJ2-7; 9 bases match TRBD1. The sample taken for sequencing was naive CD4+ T cells from blood. The receptor was derived from a man younger than 35 with type 1 diabetes. The DNA for the CDR3 is TGTGCCAGCAGTGAACCCGGGGACAGGGCGAACGAGCAGTACTTC. This encodes CASSEPGDRANEQYF.